The sequence of this T cell receptor beta chain was determined in a study of OX40 agonist ivuxolimab in advanced cancers. Germline loops: CDR1 MNHNS, CDR2 SASEGT. Germline trimming cut 2 bases from V and 5 bases from J; bases unmatched to any gene: 1. The CDR3 is 14 residues long. Whole-study findings and limits: Clones of CD4+ and CD8+ blood T cells grew by week 6 at doses of 0.1 to 3.0 mg/kg. Certain nonresponders additionally had low normalized T-cell clonal expansion.

Only one count was recorded for this clone. What it binds is unknown. Produced via immunoSEQ multiplex PCR; TCRdb's table is partial and in-frame only. This table has about 67,000 clones, approximately 89% appearing once. This chain connects TRBV6-1 to TRBJ1-5; 9 nucleotides match TRBD1. This material consisted of CD4+ or CD8+ T cells sorted from blood, taken in a trial of the OX40 agonist ivuxolimab. The receptor's source is an adult with an advanced solid tumor such as melanoma, head and neck, liver or kidney cancer. CDR3 coding DNA: TGTGCCAGCAGTGAAAGGACAGGGGATCAGCCCCAGCATTTT. The encoded protein is CASSERTGDQPQHF.